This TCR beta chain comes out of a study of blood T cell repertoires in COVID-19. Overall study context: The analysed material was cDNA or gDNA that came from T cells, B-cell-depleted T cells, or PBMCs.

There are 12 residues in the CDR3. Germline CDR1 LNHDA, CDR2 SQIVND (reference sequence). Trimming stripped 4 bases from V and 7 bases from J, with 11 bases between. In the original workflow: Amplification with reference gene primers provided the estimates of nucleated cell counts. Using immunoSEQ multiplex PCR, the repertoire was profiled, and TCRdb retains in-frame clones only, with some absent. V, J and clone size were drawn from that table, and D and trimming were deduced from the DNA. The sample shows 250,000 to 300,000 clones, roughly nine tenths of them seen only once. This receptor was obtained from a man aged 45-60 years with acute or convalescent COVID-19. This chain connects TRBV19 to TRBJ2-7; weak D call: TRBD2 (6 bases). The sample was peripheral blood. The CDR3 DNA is TGTGCCAGTAGTACGGGGGAAAATGAGCAGTACTTC. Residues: CASSTGENEQYF.